Detailed here is one TCR beta chain. The data stem from a study of blood T cell repertoires in COVID-19. Here immunoSEQ multiplex PCR was the method, and the copy in TCRdb shows in-frame clones only, minus some. The table lists 300,000 to 400,000 clones, around 86% of them singletons. Trimming stripped 0 bases from V and 0 bases from J, with 9 bases between. This CDR3 spans 16 amino acids. Germline CDR1 reads MGHRA; CDR2 reads YSYEKL. This sequence was found in a woman aged 50 to 65 with COVID-19, enrolled during active disease. Input material: peripheral blood. V gene TRBV4-1 combines with J gene TRBJ1-3, with unresolved D. The CDR3 here is CASSQDIGYSGNTIYF. CDR3 nucleotides: TGCGCCAGCAGCCAAGATATCGGTTACTCTGGAAACACCATATATTTT.